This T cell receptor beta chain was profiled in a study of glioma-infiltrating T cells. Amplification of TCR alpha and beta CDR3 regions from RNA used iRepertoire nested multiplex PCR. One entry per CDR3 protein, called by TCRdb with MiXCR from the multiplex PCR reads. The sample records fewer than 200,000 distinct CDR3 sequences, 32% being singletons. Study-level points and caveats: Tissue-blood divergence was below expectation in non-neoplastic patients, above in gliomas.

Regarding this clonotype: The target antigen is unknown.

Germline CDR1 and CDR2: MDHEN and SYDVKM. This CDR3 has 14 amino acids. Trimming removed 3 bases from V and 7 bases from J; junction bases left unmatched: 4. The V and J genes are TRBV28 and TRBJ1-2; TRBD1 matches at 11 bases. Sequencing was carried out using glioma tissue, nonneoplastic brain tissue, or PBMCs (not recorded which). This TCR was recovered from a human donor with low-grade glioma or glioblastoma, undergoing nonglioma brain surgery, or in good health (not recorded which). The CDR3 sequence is CASSFTGTGGGYTF. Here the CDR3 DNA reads TGTGCCAGCAGTTTCACCGGGACAGGGGGTGGCTACACCTTC.